One sample yielded the 14 T cell receptor beta chains listed below, sequenced in a study of shared clonotypes between healthy human individuals. Profiled with immunoSEQ multiplex PCR; TCRdb holds only in-frame clones, not every one. This table has under 200,000 clones, over 85% appearing once. The specimen sequenced was naive CD4+ T cells sorted from blood. As for subset: CD45RA+ positively selected. The receptor set was obtained from a woman in her twenties or thirties in good health.

This chain connects TRBV29-1 to TRBJ2-3; D is undetermined. The CDR3 extends over 10 amino acids. The germline V gene has CDR1 SQVTM and CDR2 ANQGSEA. V was clipped by 4 bases and J by 7 bases, with 6 bases between them. Here the CDR3 reads CSVGSYTQYF. Here the CDR3 DNA reads TGCAGCGTTGGGTCCTATACGCAGTATTTT.

The genes are TRBV19 and TRBJ2-5; 13 nucleotides agree with TRBD2. The J call is uncertain, as TRBJ2-7 better fits the DNA end. This CDR3 has 19 residues. The germline V gene encodes CDR1 LNHDA and CDR2 SQIVND (reference sequence). DNA for the CDR3: TGTGCCAGTATGCCCCGCGGGACTAGCGGGATGGGATTCTACTACGAGCAGTACTTC. Its protein is CASMPRGTSGMGFYYEQYF.

The chain combines TRBV19 with TRBJ2-7, with a weak D call TRBD2 (5 bases). This CDR3 comprises 14 residues. V was shortened by 8 bases and J by 2 bases, with 16 bases between the two germline ends. Germline V gene lookup returns CDR1 LNHDA and CDR2 SQIVND (reference sequence). The CDR3 DNA follows: TGTGCCAGTCGCCCCTCGGGGTACACCTACGAGCAGTACTTC. It encodes CASRPSGYTYEQYF.

This sequence joins TRBV27 and TRBJ1-6, with TRBD1 matching over 7 bases. V shed 1 base and J 8 bases; nucleotides not matched to a gene: 11. In germline, CDR1 is MNHEY, CDR2 SMNVEV (reference sequence). This CDR3 comprises 17 residues. CDR3 nucleotide sequence: TGTGCCAGCAGTTTATTGTCCGACAGGGAAGCGGATTCACCCCTCCACTTT. Translating gives CASSLLSDREADSPLHF.

The chain employs TRBV6-1 and TRBJ2-7, with 7 bases lining up with TRBD1. The CDR3 spans 14 residues. Germline assignment: CDR1 MNHNS and CDR2 SASEGT. Germline trimming cut 7 bases from V and 6 bases from J; bases unmatched to any gene: 12. The CDR3 region is CASNPDRDQGEQYF. The DNA for the CDR3 is TGTGCCAGCAACCCCGACAGGGATCAAGGCGAGCAGTACTTC.

The gene calls are TRBV28 and TRBJ1-4; no reliable D call. This CDR3 has 12 amino acids. V lost 5 bases to trimming and J lost 10 bases, with 11 bases between them. Germline V gene sequence: CDR1 MDHEN, CDR2 SYDVKM. The CDR3 protein is CASSVGLGKLFF. The CDR3 nucleotides read TGTGCCAGCAGTGTCGGGTTGGGAAAACTGTTTTTT.

The chain has TRBV6-5 and TRBJ1-1; 8 nucleotides match TRBD1. The germline gives CDR1 MNHEY, CDR2 SVGAGI. CDR3 length: 12 residues. The V and J ends lost 6 bases and 4 bases, in that order; junction bases with no gene match: 1. Here the CDR3 reads CASRQGGTEAFF. CDR3 coding DNA: TGTGCCAGCAGACAGGGGGGCACTGAAGCTTTCTTT.

The chain recombines TRBV2 with TRBJ2-3, with D possibly TRBD2 on 6 matching bases. Trimming shortened V by 4 bases and J by 1 base, and 12 bases separated the two germline ends. Per the germline V gene, CDR1 is SNHLY and CDR2 is FYNNEI. The CDR3 totals 15 residues. CDR3 DNA sequence: TGTGCCAGCAGTGTCGGGAGAGGCGGCACAGATACGCAGTATTTT. It yields the protein CASSVGRGGTDTQYF. Variable domain in full (rest from reference TRBV2 and TRBJ2-3): EPEVTQTPSHQVTQMGQEVILRCVPISNHLYFYWYRQILGQKVEFLVSFYNNEISEKSEIFDDQFSVERPDGSNFTLKIRSTKLEDSAMYFCASSVGRGGTDTQYFGPGTRLTVL.

The chain couples TRBV6-4 to TRBJ2-5; TRBD1 matches 10 bases. The J call may be incorrect, as the DNA end agrees better with TRBJ2-7. Germline V gene data show CDR1 as MRHNA and CDR2 as SNTAGT. This CDR3 region has 16 residues. CDR3 nucleotides: TGTGCCAGCAGTGGCGGGACAGGGGCTTTTTCCTACGAGCAGTACTTC. Translation gives CASSGGTGAFSYEQYF.

This chain connects TRBV7-6 to TRBJ2-7, with 9 bases matching TRBD2. The CDR3 is 17 amino acids. Germline lookup yields CDR1 SGHVS and CDR2 FNYEAQ. V trimming: 4 bases; J trimming: 5 bases; junction bases outside the gene matches: 15. The CDR3 region has the DNA TGTGCCAGCAGCTCCAGGTTCGGACTAGCGTCACGGGACGAGCAGTACTTC. Translated, it gives CASSSRFGLASRDEQYF.

The genes are TRBV29-1 and TRBJ2-7; D unclear. Germline CDR1 SQVTM, CDR2 ANQGSEA. Between the trimmed V and J ends, which lost 1 base and 8 bases, there was a span of 15 bases. The length of the CDR3 is 13 residues. In DNA, the CDR3 is TGCAGCGTTGAAGTAGGTGGGGAAGGTCAGCAGTACTTC. Protein product: CSVEVGGEGQQYF.

J is TRBJ2-7 and V is TRBV5-1, with 7 bases lining up with TRBD2. Germline V gene sequence: CDR1 SGHRS, CDR2 YFSETQ. V dropped 5 bases and J dropped 6; count of bases not matched to a gene: 8. The CDR3 totals 13 residues. CDR3 loop: CASRRAGVSEQYF. The CDR3 DNA reads as TGCGCCAGCAGGAGGGCGGGAGTCAGCGAGCAGTACTTC.

The chain combines TRBV6-6 with TRBJ2-1, with D hard to call. The CDR3 runs 16 residues. Trimming removed 2 bases from V and 0 bases from J, with 11 bases in between. Germline CDR1 is MNHNY and CDR2 is SVGAGI (reference sequence). The CDR3 DNA reads as TGTGCCAGCAGTTACGTAGGGCCGAGCTCCTACAATGAGCAGTTCTTC. Protein sequence: CASSYVGPSSYNEQFF.

The chain couples TRBV7-9 to TRBJ2-5, with 7 bases matching TRBD1. TRBJ2-7 matches the DNA end more closely, so the J call is doubtful. Germline-derived CDR1 and CDR2 are SEHNR and FQNEAQ (reference sequence). This CDR3 spans 13 amino acids. The CDR3 sequence is CASSPTGTYEQYF. Written as DNA, the CDR3 is TGTGCCAGCAGCCCGACAGGGACCTACGAGCAGTACTTC.